This record covers a single T cell receptor (beta chain). This clone was detected only a few times. The specificity of this receptor is unknown. Nothing much larger sits one base from this clone, and base qualities are not available. This specimen comes from a study of control samples from healthy donors and cancer patients (dated by TCRdb to 2019 to 2021). V loses 1 base of germline sequence and J loses 1 base, and the interval between the two ends is 7 bases. CDR1 and CDR2, per the germline V gene, are MGHRA and YSYEKL. Measured from the cysteine to the phenylalanine, the CDR3 is 14 residues long. The retained sequence is limited to the CDR3, 42 bases, with the frame set at the first base. Library method: the immunoSEQ multiplex PCR assay. Drawn from immuneACCESS, this table holds only the in-frame rearrangements with V and J called that TCRdb kept. Clones are partly lost; checked studies trace under half to an unresolved V gene and leave the rest unexplained. Here the sample has about 130,000 clones; more than 80% occur a single time. Under 3% of the sample is in the top ten clones.

The sequence was obtained from a man aged 35-49 years in good health. The sequence is built from TRBV4-1 and TRBJ1-1, with the D gene too uncertain to name. Sequencing used blood. The DNA sequence reads TGCGCCAGCAGCCAAGTAGGAGCGAACACTGAAGCTTTCTTT. The encoded protein is CASSQVGANTEAFF.